This is a list of T cell receptor beta chains from one sample in a study of T-cell reconstitution after alpha-beta-depleted transplantation in children. TCRdb redid the calling of the PCR reads with MiXCR, one entry per CDR3 protein. The sample shows over 150,000 distinct CDR3 sequences, 11% of them seen only once. Specimen: PBMCs, collected before TCRalphabeta/CD19-depleted stem cell transplant. These receptor sequences come from a boy aged 2 to 9 with acute myeloid leukemia, due to receive a stem cell transplant. Both conserved end residues are part of each CDR3. D genes are given only for firm matches. Some rows mark clone size as missing; the rest say once, few, many or name a class of expanded clone.

v_gene,j_gene,abundance,d_gene,CDR3aa,CDR3nt
TRBV20-1,TRBJ2-5,many,NA,CSARPRIAEETQYF,TGCAGTGCTAGACCTCGGATAGCGGAAGAGACCCAGTACTTC
TRBV10-3,TRBJ2-3,many,TRBD2,CAISGPSGTRTDTQYF,TGTGCCATCAGTGGGCCTAGCGGGACCCGCACAGATACGCAGTATTTT
TRBV27,TRBJ2-2,many,NA,CASRLGQNTGELFF,TGTGCCAGCAGATTAGGTCAGAACACCGGGGAGCTGTTTTTT
TRBV4-1,TRBJ2-3,many,NA,CASSQPRQGRGDTQYF,TGCGCCAGCAGCCAACCGAGGCAGGGGCGTGGGGATACGCAGTATTTT
TRBV27,TRBJ2-5,many,NA,CASSLWGETQYF,TGTGCCAGCAGTTTATGGGGGGAGACCCAGTACTTC
TRBV24-1,TRBJ2-1,few,NA,CATSDQTAVLF,TGTGCCACCAGTGACCAGACAGCGGTTCTCTTC
TRBV5-1,TRBJ2-2,many,NA,CASSFQQGSGELFF,TGCGCCAGCAGCTTCCAACAGGGCTCCGGGGAGCTGTTTTTT
TRBV12-3/TRBV12-4,TRBJ1-1,many,TRBD1,CASSLVHRGRETEAFF,TGTGCCAGCAGTTTAGTCCACAGGGGGCGAGAAACTGAAGCTTTCTTT
TRBV18,TRBJ1-1,NA,TRBD1,CASSPDRGPIEAFF,TGTGCCAGCTCACCCGACAGGGGGCCGATTGAAGCTTTCTTT
TRBV20-1,TRBJ2-5,many,TRBD2,CSAREGLAHQETQYF,TGCAGTGCTAGAGAGGGACTAGCGCATCAAGAGACCCAGTACTTC
TRBV7-2,TRBJ2-7,many,NA,CASSLDGDNLGLYEQYF,TGTGCCAGCAGCTTGGATGGGGACAACCTGGGGCTCTACGAGCAGTACTTC
TRBV18,TRBJ2-3,NA,TRBD2,CASSREAGADTQYF,TGTGCCAGCTCACGGGAAGCGGGAGCAGATACGCAGTATTTT
TRBV10-3,TRBJ1-4,many,NA,CAISDWQNEKLFF,TGTGCCATCAGTGACTGGCAAAATGAAAAACTGTTTTTT
TRBV11-2,TRBJ1-4,many,NA,CASSLGWSKQKLFF,TGTGCCAGCAGCCTGGGATGGAGCAAGCAGAAACTGTTTTTT
TRBV5-1,TRBJ2-1,many,NA,CASSFSTDSYNEQFF,TGCGCCAGCAGCTTTTCTACAGACTCCTACAATGAGCAGTTCTTC
TRBV15,TRBJ2-7,many,NA,CATSGKPGQETYEQYF,TGTGCCACCAGCGGAAAGCCGGGCCAAGAAACTTACGAGCAGTACTTC
TRBV6-1,TRBJ2-6,many,TRBD2,CASSGSLANVLTF,TGTGCCTCCAGCGGGAGTTTGGCCAACGTCCTGACTTTC
TRBV20-1,TRBJ2-1,many,TRBD2,CSAREGLAGGGRAFSEQFF,TGCAGTGCTAGAGAGGGACTAGCGGGAGGCGGCAGGGCGTTCAGTGAGCAGTTCTTC
TRBV4-1,TRBJ2-3,many,NA,CASSPSGTTDTQYF,TGCGCCAGCAGCCCCTCCGGGACCACAGATACGCAGTATTTT
TRBV18,TRBJ2-7,many,TRBD1,CASSPGTGNYEQYF,TGTGCCAGCTCACCCGGGACAGGGAACTACGAGCAGTACTTC
TRBV20-1,TRBJ2-7,many,TRBD1,CSSTGGGFYEQYF,TGCAGTAGTACAGGGGGCGGATTCTACGAGCAGTACTTC
TRBV27,TRBJ2-6,NA,TRBD1,CASSFRTGPRLGLGANVLTF,TGTGCCAGCAGTTTCAGGACAGGGCCGCGTTTGGGTCTTGGGGCCAACGTCCTGACTTTC
TRBV29-1,TRBJ1-2,many,TRBD1,CSVEDRGQGVRGYTF,TGCAGCGTTGAAGATCGGGGACAGGGCGTACGAGGCTACACCTTC
TRBV4-2,TRBJ2-2,NA,NA,CASSQDRATGELFF,TGTGCCAGCAGCCAAGACAGGGCCACCGGGGAGCTGTTTTTT
TRBV5-1,TRBJ1-4,many,TRBD1,CASSLYRGEMNEKLFF,TGCGCCAGCAGCTTGTACAGGGGGGAGATGAATGAAAAACTGTTTTTT
TRBV5-1,TRBJ2-7,many,TRBD2,CASSLFLAGGPDEQYF,TGCGCCAGCAGCTTGTTCCTAGCGGGAGGGCCAGACGAGCAGTACTTC
TRBV11-1,TRBJ2-1,many,TRBD1,CASSLVFFLGGDGNEQFF,TGTGCCAGCAGCTTAGTCTTTTTTTTAGGGGGCGACGGCAATGAGCAGTTCTTC
TRBV10-3,TRBJ2-3,many,TRBD1,CAISGQGRGDTQYF,TGTGCCATCAGTGGACAGGGAAGAGGAGATACGCAGTATTTT
TRBV2,TRBJ2-1,many,TRBD2,CASSATSGSLNEQFF,TGTGCCAGCAGTGCGACTAGCGGGAGTCTAAATGAGCAGTTCTTC
TRBV5-1,TRBJ2-5,many,TRBD2,CASSYTSGYQETQYF,TGCGCCAGCAGCTATACTAGCGGATACCAAGAGACCCAGTACTTC
TRBV5-1,TRBJ1-5,many,NA,CASSLGGRDHQPQHF,TGCGCCAGCAGCTTGGGGGGCAGGGACCATCAGCCCCAGCATTTT
TRBV7-9,TRBJ2-5,many,NA,CASSHSGTLQETQYF,TGTGCCAGCAGCCATTCCGGGACTCTTCAAGAGACCCAGTACTTC
TRBV7-9,TRBJ2-3,many,NA,CASSLYVQDTQYF,TGTGCCAGCAGCTTATATGTACAAGATACGCAGTATTTT